These 2 T cell receptor beta chains share one sample of origin, sequenced in a study of cytomegalovirus exposure and HLA in healthy donors. Produced via immunoSEQ multiplex PCR; TCRdb's table is partial and in-frame only. The sample lists 250,000 to 400,000 clones, over 75% occurring once. Sequencing was done on a sample of PBMCs. The receptors shown here come from a man aged 30-40 years in good health and CMV-seronegative.

The chain carries TRBV28 and TRBJ1-4; a weak D match, TRBD1 (5 bases). Trimming took off 4 bases at V and 0 bases at J, with 12 bases between the two ends. This CDR3 has 16 residues. Per germline, CDR1 MDHEN and CDR2 SYDVKM. Here the CDR3 DNA reads TGTGCCAGCAGTTGGGGCCCGGCCGCAACTAATGAAAAACTGTTTTTT. This encodes CASSWGPAATNEKLFF.

This clone has only a few counts. The gene calls are TRBV5-1 and TRBJ2-7; 7 bases are a match to TRBD1. This CDR3 region has 14 residues. Germline CDR1 is SGHRS and CDR2 is YFSETQ. The J segment lost 0 bases and the V segment lost 1 base, leaving 1 base of the junction unmatched. The CDR3 protein is CASSLTGDSYEQYF. The CDR3 DNA is TGCGCCAGCAGCTTGACAGGGGACTCCTACGAGCAGTACTTC.